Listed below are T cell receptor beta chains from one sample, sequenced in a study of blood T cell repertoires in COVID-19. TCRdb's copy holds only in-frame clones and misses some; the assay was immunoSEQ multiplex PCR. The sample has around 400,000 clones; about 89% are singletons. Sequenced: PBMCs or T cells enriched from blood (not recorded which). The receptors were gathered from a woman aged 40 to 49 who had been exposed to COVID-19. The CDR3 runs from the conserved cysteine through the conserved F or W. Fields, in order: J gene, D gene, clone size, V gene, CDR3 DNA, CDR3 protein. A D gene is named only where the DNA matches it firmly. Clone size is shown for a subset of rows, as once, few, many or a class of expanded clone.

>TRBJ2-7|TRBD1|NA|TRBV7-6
TGTGCCAGCAGTCCGGATGGGGACAGGGATTACTACGAGCAGTACTTC
CASSPDGDRDYYEQYF
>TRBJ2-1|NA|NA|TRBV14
TGTGCCAGCAGCCAAGACCCGTACGGGGAGCAGTTCTTC
CASSQDPYGEQFF
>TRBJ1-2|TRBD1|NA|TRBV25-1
TGTGCCAGCAGGGCCTCCCCCGGGACAGGGAACTATGGCTACACCTTC
CASRASPGTGNYGYTF
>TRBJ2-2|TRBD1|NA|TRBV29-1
TGCAGCGTTCGACAGGGGGCTGACGGGGAGCTGTTTTTT
CSVRQGADGELFF
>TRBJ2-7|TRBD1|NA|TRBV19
TGTGCCAGTAGTCCCGACAGGGCTGGAGCTTGGTACTTC
CASSPDRAGAWYF
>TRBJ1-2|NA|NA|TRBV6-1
TGTGCCAGCAGTGAAGCGATCCGGGTCAACTATGGCTACACCTTC
CASSEAIRVNYGYTF
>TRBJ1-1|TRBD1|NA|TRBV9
TGTGCCAGCAGCGGCCGGGACAGGGGAGACACTGAAGCTTTCTTT
CASSGRDRGDTEAFF
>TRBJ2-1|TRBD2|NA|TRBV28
TGTGCCAGCAGTCCCCTGCTAGCGGGCTACAATGAGCAGTTCTTC
CASSPLLAGYNEQFF
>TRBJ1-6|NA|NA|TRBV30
TGTGCCTTTCACCGGACAGTTAGTAATTCACCCCTCCACTTT
CAFHRTVSNSPLHF
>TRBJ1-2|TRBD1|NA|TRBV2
TGTGCCAGCAGCCGTCAGGGGGCTAAGGATGGCTACACCTTC
CASSRQGAKDGYTF
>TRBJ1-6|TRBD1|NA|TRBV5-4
TGTGCCAGCAGCTTACGACAGGGTAATAATTCACCCCTCCACTTT
CASSLRQGNNSPLHF
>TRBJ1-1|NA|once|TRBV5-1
TGCGCCAGCAGCTCGGCTGACAGCATGGAAGGTGAAGCTTTCTTT
CASSSADSMEGEAFF
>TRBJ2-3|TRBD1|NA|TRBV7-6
TGTGCCAGCAGCTTAGGGGGGACAGGGGTGGCAGATACGCAGTATTTT
CASSLGGTGVADTQYF
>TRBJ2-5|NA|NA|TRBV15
TGTGCCACCAGCAGAGGACGACTAGATCTCCAAGAGACCCAGTACTTC
CATSRGRLDLQETQYF
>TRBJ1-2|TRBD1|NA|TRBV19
TGTGCCATTGCGGACAGGCAAGGCACAAATGGCTACACCTTC
CAIADRQGTNGYTF
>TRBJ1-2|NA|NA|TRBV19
TGTGCCAGTACCACCCTCCGTGTTCAGGACTATGGCTACACCTTC
CASTTLRVQDYGYTF
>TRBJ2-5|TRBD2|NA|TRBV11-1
TGTGCCAGCAGCGGCCGGACTAGCTTAAAAGAGACCCAGTACTTC
CASSGRTSLKETQYF
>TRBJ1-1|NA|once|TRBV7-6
TGTGCCAGCAGCTTAAACGGGGGGAACACTGAAGCTTTCTTT
CASSLNGGNTEAFF
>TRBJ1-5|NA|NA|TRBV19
TGTGCCAGTAGCCGGCGACAAGATAGCAATCAGCCCCAGCATTTT
CASSRRQDSNQPQHF
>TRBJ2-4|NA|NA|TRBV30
TGTGCCTGGAGCTTCGCGGGAGCCAAAAACATTCAGTACTTC
CAWSFAGAKNIQYF
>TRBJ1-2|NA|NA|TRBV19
TGTGCCAGTAAATCGGGGTGGGGTGGCTACACCTTC
CASKSGWGGYTF
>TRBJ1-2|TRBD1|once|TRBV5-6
TGTGCCAGCAGCGGGGACAGGGGCTATGGCTACACCTTC
CASSGDRGYGYTF
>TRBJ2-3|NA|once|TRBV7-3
TGTGCCAGCAGCTTTGACGGCGGGGGCACAGATACGCAGTATTTT
CASSFDGGGTDTQYF
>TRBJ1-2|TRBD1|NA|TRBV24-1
TGTGCCACCAGTGATTCCCCAGGGGGCTACGGCTACACCTTC
CATSDSPGGYGYTF
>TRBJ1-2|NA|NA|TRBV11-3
TGTGCCAGCCCCGGGGGGGGCCATTCTAACTATGGCTACACCTTC
CASPGGGHSNYGYTF
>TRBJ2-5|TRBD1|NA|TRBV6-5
TGTGCCAGCAGTTGGACAGGGCAAGAGACCCAGTACTTC
CASSWTGQETQYF
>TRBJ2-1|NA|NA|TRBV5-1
TGCGCCAGCAGCTCACACCTGCGCGGGACCTACAATGAGCAGTTCTTC
CASSSHLRGTYNEQFF
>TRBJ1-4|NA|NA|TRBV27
TGTGCCAGCAGTCCCCTTAGCGGCCGGGGAAAGGAACTGTTTTTT
CASSPLSGRGKELFF
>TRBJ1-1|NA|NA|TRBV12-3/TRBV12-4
TGTGCCAGCAGTTGGCAAGTGAACACTGAAGCTTTCTTT
CASSWQVNTEAFF
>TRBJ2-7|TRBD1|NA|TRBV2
TGTGCCAGCAGTGAACTGGGACAGGGGGCATACGAGCAGTACTTC
CASSELGQGAYEQYF
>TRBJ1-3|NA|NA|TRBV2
TGTGCCAGCAGTGAATTTATAAACACCATATATTTT
CASSEFINTIYF
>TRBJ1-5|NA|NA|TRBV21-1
TGTGCCAGCAGCGCCAGGGGGCCCAGACAGCCCCAGCATTTT
CASSARGPRQPQHF
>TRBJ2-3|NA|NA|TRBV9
TGTGCCAGCAGCGCCCCTAGGGGCTCGGGCACAGATACGCAGTATTTT
CASSAPRGSGTDTQYF
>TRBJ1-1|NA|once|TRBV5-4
TGTGCCAGCAGCCCAGAAATGGGAGCTGAAGCTTTCTTT
CASSPEMGAEAFF
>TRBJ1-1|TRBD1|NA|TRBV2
TGTGCCAGCAGCGGGGGACAGCTGAACACTGAAGCTTTCTTT
CASSGGQLNTEAFF
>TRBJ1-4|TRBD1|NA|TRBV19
TGTGCCAGTAGCCGGACAGGGTTCGAAAAACTGTTTTTT
CASSRTGFEKLFF
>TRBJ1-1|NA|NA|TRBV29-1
TGCAGCTCCACACCGAGGAGGGGAACTGAAGCTTTCTTT
CSSTPRRGTEAFF
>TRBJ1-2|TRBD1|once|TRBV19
TGTGCCAGTAGTATCGGACAGGGCGCGGGCTACACCTTC
CASSIGQGAGYTF
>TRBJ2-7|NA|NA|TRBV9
TGTGCCAGCAGCCCGAGACTGGATAGGGAGCAGTACTTC
CASSPRLDREQYF
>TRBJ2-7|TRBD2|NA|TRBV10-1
TGCGCCAGCAGCCCTAGCGGGATTGGGGCCGAGCAGTACTTC
CASSPSGIGAEQYF
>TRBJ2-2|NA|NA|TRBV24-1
TGTGCCACCAGATCGACGGCGGCCACCGGGGAGCTGTTTTTT
CATRSTAATGELFF